What follows is one TCR beta chain and its context. Distinct nucleotide sequences in the sample also encode this CDR3. This entry is derived from a study of shared clonotypes between healthy human individuals. Repertoires were generated with immunoSEQ multiplex PCR, while TCRdb's copy carries only in-frame clones and drops some. Among 950,000 to 1,300,000 clones, more than 60% were seen once, and the ten largest hold roughly 1.5%. The CDR3 is 15 residues long. CDR1 GTSNPN and CDR2 SVGIG come from the germline V gene (reference sequence). V trimming: 0 bases; J trimming: 6 bases; junction bases outside the gene matches: 5.

This chain joins TRBV30 and TRBJ2-3; 11 bases align to TRBD1. The sequenced sample consisted of memory CD4+ T cells sorted from blood. The subset here: CD45RA-negative fraction. The sequence was collected from a man younger than 30 in good health. The CDR3 nucleotides are TGTGCCTGGAGTGTAGGACAGGGGGCTTCGGATACGCAGTATTTT. Protein product: CAWSVGQGASDTQYF.